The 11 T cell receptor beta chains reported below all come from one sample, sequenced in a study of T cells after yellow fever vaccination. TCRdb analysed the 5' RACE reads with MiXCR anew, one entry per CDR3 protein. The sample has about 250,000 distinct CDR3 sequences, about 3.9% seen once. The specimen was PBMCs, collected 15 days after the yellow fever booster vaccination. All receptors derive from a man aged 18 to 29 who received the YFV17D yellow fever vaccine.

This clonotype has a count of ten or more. Here the CDR3 DNA reads TGTGCCAGCAGTCCACGGGCTGAGGTCACTGAAGCTTTCTTT. Translation: CASSPRAEVTEAFF. The chain employs TRBV12-3 or TRBV12-4 and TRBJ1-1; no definite D call. V was cut by 5 bases and J by 4 bases, with 14 bases left in between. This CDR3 comprises 14 residues.

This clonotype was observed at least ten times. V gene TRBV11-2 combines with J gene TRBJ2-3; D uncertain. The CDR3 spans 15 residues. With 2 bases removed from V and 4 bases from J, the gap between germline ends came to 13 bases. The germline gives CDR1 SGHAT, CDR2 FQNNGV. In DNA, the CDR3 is TGTGCCAGCAGCTTACGCGTGGCGGTACCAGATACGCAGTATTTT. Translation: CASSLRVAVPDTQYF.

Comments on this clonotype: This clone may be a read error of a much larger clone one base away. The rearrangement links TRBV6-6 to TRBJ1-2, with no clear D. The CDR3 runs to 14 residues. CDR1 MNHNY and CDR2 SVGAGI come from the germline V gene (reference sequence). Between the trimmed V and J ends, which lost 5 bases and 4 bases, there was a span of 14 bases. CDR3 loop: CASSLQQSTYGYTF. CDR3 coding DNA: TGTGCCAGCAGTCTACAGCAAAGCACCTATGGCTACACCTTC.

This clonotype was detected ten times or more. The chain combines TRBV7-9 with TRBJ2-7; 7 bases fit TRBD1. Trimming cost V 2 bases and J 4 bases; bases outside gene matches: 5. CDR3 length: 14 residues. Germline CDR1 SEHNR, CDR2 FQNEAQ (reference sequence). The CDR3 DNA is TGTGCCAGCAGCTTATTGACAGGGAGTTACGAGCAGTACTTC. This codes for CASSLLTGSYEQYF.

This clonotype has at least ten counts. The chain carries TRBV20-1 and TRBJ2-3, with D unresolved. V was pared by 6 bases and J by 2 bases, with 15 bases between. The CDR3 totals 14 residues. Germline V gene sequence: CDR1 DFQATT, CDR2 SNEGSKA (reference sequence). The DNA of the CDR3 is TGCAGTGCCCAGACGTACAAAAACACAGATACGCAGTATTTT. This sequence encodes CSAQTYKNTDTQYF.

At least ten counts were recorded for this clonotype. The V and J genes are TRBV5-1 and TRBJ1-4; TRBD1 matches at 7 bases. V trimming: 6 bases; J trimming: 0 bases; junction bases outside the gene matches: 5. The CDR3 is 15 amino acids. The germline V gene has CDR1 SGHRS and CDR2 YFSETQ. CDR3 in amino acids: CASKTGATTNEKLFF. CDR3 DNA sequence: TGCGCCAGCAAAACAGGGGCCACAACTAATGAAAAACTGTTTTTT.

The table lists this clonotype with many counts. As DNA, the CDR3 is TGCGCCAGCAGCCCGGACCTGTCAAGGTCCTACAATGAGCAGTTCTTC. Translating gives CASSPDLSRSYNEQFF. This sequence joins TRBV5-1 and TRBJ2-1; D ambiguous. V was trimmed by 4 bases and J by 1 base, leaving 15 bases between them. Germline V CDR1 and CDR2: SGHRS, YFSETQ. This CDR3 is built from 16 residues.

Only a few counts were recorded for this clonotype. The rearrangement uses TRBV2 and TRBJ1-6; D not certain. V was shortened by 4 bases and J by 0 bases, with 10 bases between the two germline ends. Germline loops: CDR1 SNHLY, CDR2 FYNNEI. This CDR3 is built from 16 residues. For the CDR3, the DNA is TGTGCCAGCAGTGCTCGGCAGTACTCCTATAATTCACCCCTCCACTTT. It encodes CASSARQYSYNSPLHF.

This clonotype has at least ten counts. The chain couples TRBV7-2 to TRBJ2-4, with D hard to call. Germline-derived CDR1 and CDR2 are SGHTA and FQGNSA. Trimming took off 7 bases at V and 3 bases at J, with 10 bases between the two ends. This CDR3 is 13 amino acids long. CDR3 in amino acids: CASTPGGKNIQYF. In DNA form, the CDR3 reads TGTGCCAGCACCCCAGGTGGCAAAAACATTCAGTACTTC.

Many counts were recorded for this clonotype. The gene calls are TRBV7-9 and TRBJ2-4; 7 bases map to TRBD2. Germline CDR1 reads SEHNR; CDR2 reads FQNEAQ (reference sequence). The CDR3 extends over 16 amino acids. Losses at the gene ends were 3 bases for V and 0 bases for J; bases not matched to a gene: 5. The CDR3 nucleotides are TGTGCCAGCAGCTTGTCTAGCGGAGTAGCCAAAAACATTCAGTACTTC. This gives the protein CASSLSSGVAKNIQYF.

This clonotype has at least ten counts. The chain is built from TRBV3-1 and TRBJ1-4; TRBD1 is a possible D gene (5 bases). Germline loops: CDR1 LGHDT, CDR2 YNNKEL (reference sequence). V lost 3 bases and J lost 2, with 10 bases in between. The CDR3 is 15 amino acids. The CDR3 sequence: CASSQEGITNEKLFF. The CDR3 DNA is TGTGCCAGCAGCCAGGAGGGGATCACTAATGAAAAACTGTTTTTT. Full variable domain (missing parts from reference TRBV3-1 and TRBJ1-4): DTAVSQTPKYLVTQMGNDKSIKCEQNLGHDTMYWYKQDSKKFLKIMFSYNNKELIINETVPNRFSPKSPDKAHLNLHINSLELGDSAVYFCASSQEGITNEKLFFGSGTQLSVL.